What follows are 26 T cell receptor beta chains derived from one specimen sequenced in a study of CD8 T cells in ankylosing spondylitis (TCRdb year 2017). General conclusions and limits of the study: A TCR beta motif of eight highly homologous amino acid variants appeared characteristic of blood from ankylosing spondylitis patients.

The protocol used for the library was 5' RACE. The sample was run on an Illumina HiSeq 2500. TCRdb's own reprocessing of the public reads used fastp at Q25 and MiXCR and kept productive beta chains. Here each entry gathers all rows of one CDR3 protein and keeps the most common genes and DNA. For this sample the table gives around 890,000 distinct CDR3 sequences, of which about 10% were detected only once. The ten largest clones take up approximately 0.5% of the sample. These TCRs are of unknown antigen specificity. Sequenced: blood, either unsorted or a sorted T cell fraction (not recorded which). The receptors originated from a male donor with ankylosing spondylitis.

This clonotype was picked up many times. The J gene is TRBJ1-5, the V gene TRBV12-3 or TRBV12-4, with TRBD1 identical over 8 bases. V was clipped by 6 bases and J by 0 bases; unmatched bases: 4. The CDR3 consists of 15 residues. Written as DNA, the CDR3 is TGTGCCAGCAGCACAGGGGGTCTTAGCAATCAGCCCCAGCATTTT. Amino acids: CASSTGGLSNQPQHF.

The chain joins TRBV7-9 to TRBJ1-1; D may be TRBD1 (5 bases). The germline gives CDR1 SEHNR, CDR2 FQNEAQ (reference sequence). Trimming shortened V by 1 base and J by 11 bases, and 8 bases separated the two germline ends. The CDR3 contains 11 residues. The CDR3 here is CASSLVGGAFF. CDR3 nucleotides: TGTGCCAGCAGCTTAGTGGGGGGGGCTTTCTTT.

The chain employs TRBV5-1 and TRBJ2-7; 10 bases align to TRBD2. The CDR3 extends over 16 amino acids. V lost 0 bases, J lost 2 bases, and 5 bases stayed unmatched. CDR1 is SGHRS, CDR2 YFSETQ, per germline. The CDR3 nucleotides are TGCGCCAGCAGCTTGGTTGGGACTAGCGAGCCCTACGAGCAGTACTTC. It encodes CASSLVGTSEPYEQYF.

The chain combines TRBV7-9 with TRBJ2-3; 9 bases are shared with TRBD1. The V gene's germline CDR1 is SEHNR and CDR2 FQNEAQ (reference sequence). With V trimmed by 5 bases and J by 5 bases, 8 bases remained unmatched. The CDR3 runs to 15 residues. The CDR3 DNA reads as TGTGCCAGCAGCCTAGGACAGGGGCGGAAAGATACGCAGTATTTT. Translating it yields CASSLGQGRKDTQYF.

The chain links TRBV7-9 to TRBJ1-2; perhaps TRBD1 as D (6 bases). This CDR3 is built from 16 residues. V was trimmed by 1 base and J by 3 bases, leaving 15 bases between them. Germline V gene sequence: CDR1 SEHNR, CDR2 FQNEAQ (reference sequence). The CDR3 sequence is CASSLGLSGEDYGYTF. Written as DNA, the CDR3 is TGTGCCAGCAGCTTAGGTTTATCAGGGGAGGACTATGGCTACACCTTC.

This clonotype turned up a few times. The chain uses TRBV5-1 and TRBJ1-6; no firm D call. Trimming cost V 4 bases and J 10 bases, with 15 bases left between them. Germline V lookup: CDR1 SGHRS, CDR2 YFSETQ. This CDR3 has 14 amino acids. The CDR3, as DNA: TGCGCCAGCAGCGAAACCAATCGGTTATCACCCCTCCACTTT. Protein: CASSETNRLSPLHF.

Ten or more counts support this clonotype. The chain couples TRBV10-3 to TRBJ1-2, with 8 bases matching TRBD1. CDR1 and CDR2 from the germline V gene are ENHRY and SYGVKD. V lost 8 bases to trimming and J lost 3 bases; unmatched junction nucleotides: 11. The CDR3 runs 15 residues. The CDR3 region is CAIRQGAGGDYGYTF. The CDR3 DNA reads TGTGCCATCCGGCAGGGGGCCGGAGGTGACTATGGCTACACCTTC.

The chain combines TRBV7-8 with TRBJ1-1; maybe TRBD1 (5 bases). This CDR3 comprises 13 residues. The ends were cut back, 1 base at V and 11 bases at J, with 14 bases in the middle. From germline, CDR1 is SGHVS and CDR2 FQNEAQ. The CDR3 loop is CASSLERDGEAFF. The CDR3 region has the DNA TGTGCCAGCAGCTTAGAGCGGGACGGGGAGGCTTTCTTT.

This clonotype was observed a handful of times. The chain joins TRBV20-1 to TRBJ1-2, with 7 bases identical to TRBD1. The ends lost 5 bases at V and 8 bases at J; junction bases unmatched: 14. The CDR3 loop spans 14 amino acids. CDR1 and CDR2 from the germline V gene are DFQATT and SNEGSKA (reference sequence). The CDR3 DNA is TGCAGTGCTCACCGGGACAGCGGAACCCTGGGCTACACCTTC. Its translation is CSAHRDSGTLGYTF.

This clonotype has a handful of counts. The genes are TRBV5-1 and TRBJ2-7, with D unresolved. The CDR3 extends over 15 amino acids. Germline CDR1 is SGHRS and CDR2 is YFSETQ. Trimming stripped 3 bases from V and 3 bases from J, with 16 bases between. CDR3 sequence: CASSSRPTKGYEQYF. The CDR3 DNA sequence: TGCGCCAGCAGCTCCCGGCCAACCAAGGGCTACGAGCAGTACTTC.

This clonotype has more than one count but fewer than ten. The V call is TRBV20-1, the J call TRBJ1-1; D gene ambiguous. V shed 3 bases and J shed 4 bases, with 15 bases lying between them. The CDR3 spans 14 residues. Germline loops: CDR1 DFQATT, CDR2 SNEGSKA (reference sequence). As DNA, the CDR3 is TGCAGTGCTAGCGTAGGTGGACCGAGCACTGAAGCTTTCTTT. Protein sequence: CSASVGGPSTEAFF.

The V and J genes are TRBV6-2 or TRBV6-3 and TRBJ2-3; D ambiguous. Trimming took 3 bases from V and 6 from J, leaving 7 bases between them. The CDR3 covers 12 residues. Germline CDR1 and CDR2: MNHEY and SVGEGT. The CDR3 nucleotides read TGTGCCAGCAGTTATTACCAGGATACGCAGTATTTT. Translating it yields CASSYYQDTQYF.

This clonotype was counted a few times. The rearrangement uses TRBV19 and TRBJ1-2; 9 bases are a match to TRBD1. J gave up 4 bases and V 6 bases, and 6 bases lay outside the gene matches. The germline V gene encodes CDR1 LNHDA and CDR2 SQIVND (reference sequence). The CDR3 contains 14 residues. The CDR3 DNA is TGTGCCAGTAGCGACAGGGGGAAAGTCTATGGCTACACCTTC. This translates into CASSDRGKVYGYTF.

The V call is TRBV28, the J call TRBJ2-2, with 9 bases that match TRBD2. CDR1 is MDHEN and CDR2 is SYDVKM in the germline V gene. The CDR3 is 17 residues long. With V trimmed by 5 bases and J by 5 bases, 12 bases remained unmatched. DNA of the CDR3: TGTGCCAGCAGTCGATATAGCGGGGGTTATCGTACCGGGGAGCTGTTTTTT. The encoded protein is CASSRYSGGYRTGELFF.

This clonotype has only a few counts. The chain carries TRBV5-1 and TRBJ1-1; D remains unclear. CDR1 and CDR2 from the germline V gene are SGHRS and YFSETQ. V was shortened by 3 bases and J by 1 base, with 10 bases between the two germline ends. The CDR3 totals 14 residues. CDR3 in amino acids: CASSYGQENTEAFF. The CDR3 nucleotides read TGCGCCAGCAGCTACGGCCAGGAGAACACTGAAGCTTTCTTT.

The chain links TRBV5-5 to TRBJ2-7, with 10 bases identical to TRBD1. The germline V gene has CDR1 SGHKS and CDR2 YYEKEE (reference sequence). The V gene end was trimmed by 4 bases and the J gene end by 6 bases; junction bases not matched to a gene: 10. This CDR3 has 15 residues. CDR3 DNA sequence: TGTGCCAGCAGCCTCGCGGGACAGGGGTTCCCCGAGCAGTACTTC. This translates into CASSLAGQGFPEQYF.

CDR3 in DNA: TGTGCCATCAGACTAGCTGGTACGCAGTATTTT. Its translation: CAIRLAGTQYF. This rearrangement joins TRBV10-3 to TRBJ2-3, with D maybe TRBD2 (6 bases). Trimming left V 6 bases short and J 8 bases short, with 9 bases between. Germline CDR1 ENHRY, CDR2 SYGVKD. The CDR3 is 11 amino acids.

The V and J genes are TRBV5-6 and TRBJ1-3, with no clear D. CDR1 is SGHDT, CDR2 YYEEEE, per germline. With 0 bases removed from V and 4 bases from J, the gap between germline ends came to 8 bases. The CDR3 consists of 14 residues. The CDR3 DNA follows: TGTGCCAGCAGCTTGGGACGGAGGGGAAACACCATATATTTT. It codes for CASSLGRRGNTIYF.

The table lists this clonotype with a few counts. J is TRBJ1-5 and V is TRBV7-2; D uncertain. There are 14 residues in the CDR3. CDR1 is SGHTA, CDR2 FQGNSA, per germline. The germline V and J ends were trimmed by 5 bases and 4 bases, with 12 bases remaining between them. The CDR3 sequence is CASSRMGSNQPQHF. Written as DNA, the CDR3 is TGTGCCAGCAGCCGGATGGGGAGTAATCAGCCCCAGCATTTT. Supplemented by reference TRBV7-2 and TRBJ1-5, the full variable domain reads GAGVSQSPSNKVTEKGKDVELRCDPISGHTALYWYRQSLGQGLEFLIYFQGNSAPDKSGLPSDRFSAERTGGSVSTLTIQRTQQEDSAVYLCASSRMGSNQPQHFGDGTRLSIL.

This chain links TRBV20-1 with TRBJ2-1; 11 bases match TRBD2. Germline lookup yields CDR1 DFQATT and CDR2 SNEGSKA (reference sequence). This CDR3 spans 17 amino acids. Germline trimming cut 2 bases from V and 2 bases from J; bases unmatched to any gene: 8. The chain's CDR3 is CSARLPPGLAAYNEQFF. The DNA of the CDR3 is TGCAGTGCTAGACTCCCACCGGGACTAGCGGCCTACAATGAGCAGTTCTTC.

This clonotype appeared a few times. The CDR3 region has the DNA TGCAGTACAAAGGCGGGAGGGATAGAGACCCAGTACTTC. Protein: CSTKAGGIETQYF. The chain employs TRBV20-1 and TRBJ2-5; 9 bases line up with TRBD2. The CDR3 is 13 amino acids. The germline CDR1 and CDR2 sequences are DFQATT and SNEGSKA (reference sequence). J lost 4 bases, V lost 8 bases, and 8 bases had no gene match.

The V gene is TRBV5-4, the J gene TRBJ2-1, with 10 bases fitting TRBD1. Trimming at V came to 6 bases and at J to 6 bases, leaving 6 bases not matched to a gene. Germline CDR1 reads SGHNT; CDR2 reads YYREEE (reference sequence). CDR3 size: 14 residues. Here the CDR3 DNA reads TGTGCCAGCATGACAGGGGGCGACTTCAATGAGCAGTTCTTC. Residues: CASMTGGDFNEQFF.

This clonotype occurred a few times. The chain is built from TRBV5-1 and TRBJ2-7; 7 positions agree with TRBD2. Losses at the gene ends were 1 base for V and 4 bases for J; bases not matched to a gene: 11. In germline, CDR1 is SGHRS, CDR2 YFSETQ. This CDR3 is built from 16 residues. The CDR3, as DNA: TGCGCCAGCAGCTTGTTGTTTTCGGGGGGTCCATACGAGCAGTACTTC. Translated: CASSLLFSGGPYEQYF.

This clonotype has just a few counts. The chain has TRBV25-1 and TRBJ2-6, with a tentative D call TRBD2 (5 bases). The CDR3 has 19 amino acids. Trimming left V 5 bases short and J 0 bases short, with 20 bases between. The germline V gene encodes CDR1 MGHDK and CDR2 SYGVNS. CDR3 amino acids: CASSPRLGISHSGANVLTF. The DNA for the CDR3 is TGTGCCAGCAGTCCTCGCCTCGGGATTAGTCACTCTGGGGCCAACGTCCTGACTTTC. Looking up the rest from reference TRBV25-1 and TRBJ2-6 gives the full variable domain: EADIYQTPRYLVIGTGKKITLECSQTMGHDKMYWYQQDPGMELHLIHYSYGVNSTEKGDLSSESTVSRIRTEHFPLTLESARPSHTSQYLCASSPRLGISHSGANVLTFGAGSRLTVL.

This clonotype was seen a few times. This sequence joins TRBV5-6 and TRBJ1-1; TRBD1 might be the D (6 bases). V shed 4 bases and J shed 4 bases, with 14 bases lying between them. The CDR3 contains 14 residues. The germline gives CDR1 SGHDT, CDR2 YYEEEE. DNA of the CDR3: TGTGCCAGCAGCCGCGGACAGAGGGGCACTGAAGCTTTCTTT. It encodes CASSRGQRGTEAFF.

The chain uses TRBV7-2 and TRBJ2-7; a possible D gene is TRBD2 (5 bases). V lost 1 base, J lost 6 bases, and 16 bases lay in between. In germline, CDR1 is SGHTA, CDR2 FQGNSA. The CDR3 has 15 amino acids. The CDR3 DNA follows: TGTGCCAGCAGCTTAGTGGGTCAGTACGGGGTCGAGCAGTACTTC. Encoded protein: CASSLVGQYGVEQYF.